The 25 T cell receptor beta chains below all came from one sample that was sequenced in a study of T-cell memory formation after mild COVID-19 (dated by TCRdb to the early 2020s). Preparation of the library involved 5' RACE. These reads were obtained on an Illumina NovaSeq 6000. In TCRdb, the public reads were trimmed at Q25 with fastp and aligned with MiXCR, with productive beta chains retained. Rows matching on CDR3 protein sequence are summarized as one entry with the most common DNA and genes. In all, the sample holds some 600,000 distinct CDR3 sequences, and 15% to 20% of those were seen once. The ten largest make up 8.1% of the sample. Sequenced sample: PBMCs or a T cell subset sorted from them (not recorded which). Source of these receptors: an adult woman who had mild COVID-19 (a few samples of this study predate the infection). The sample titles of this study are shuffled in the database, so cell type and time point are left out; the donor was told from shared clones.

This clonotype was counted a single time. This rearrangement joins TRBV19 to TRBJ1-5; 7 bases line up with TRBD1. V was clipped by 4 bases and J by 4 bases; unmatched bases: 4. This CDR3 has 14 residues. Germline assignment: CDR1 LNHDA and CDR2 SQIVND (reference sequence). CDR3 protein: CASSTGQVNQPQHF. The CDR3 DNA reads as TGTGCCAGTAGTACCGGACAGGTTAATCAGCCCCAGCATTTT.

This clonotype was seen a handful of times. The chain combines TRBV7-9 with TRBJ2-3, with D possibly matching TRBD2 (6 bases). The CDR3 sequence is 14 residues long. V was cut by 5 bases and J by 3 bases, with 12 bases left in between. The V gene's germline CDR1 is SEHNR and CDR2 FQNEAQ (reference sequence). CDR3 sequence: CASSQAGITDTQYF. Written as DNA, the CDR3 is TGTGCCAGCAGCCAGGCGGGGATTACAGATACGCAGTATTTT.

The V gene is TRBV24-1, the J gene TRBJ1-1; D is perhaps TRBD1 (5 bases). V shed 4 bases and J shed 1 base, with 6 bases lying between them. This CDR3 contains 13 residues. Germline V gene sequence: CDR1 KGHDR, CDR2 SFDVKD. The CDR3 sequence: CATSETGNTEAFF. CDR3 DNA sequence: TGTGCCACCAGTGAAACAGGGAACACTGAAGCTTTCTTT.

The gene calls are TRBV9 and TRBJ2-1; D is possibly TRBD2 (7 bases). The CDR3 spans 15 residues. The V end was cut by 0 bases, the J end by 8 bases, with 15 bases between. Looked up from germline, CDR1 is SGDLS and CDR2 is YYNGEE. CDR3 in amino acids: CASSVEGGRRDEQFF. The CDR3 DNA follows: TGTGCCAGCAGCGTAGAGGGGGGGCGTCGTGATGAGCAGTTCTTC.

At least ten counts were recorded for this clonotype. V usage is TRBV7-9 and J usage is TRBJ1-1; TRBD1 aligns across 7 bases. Germline trimming cut 3 bases from V and 3 bases from J; bases unmatched to any gene: 13. From germline, CDR1 is SEHNR and CDR2 FQNEAQ (reference sequence). The CDR3 length is 17 residues. The CDR3 region is CASSFGQGVGYDTEAFF. CDR3 in DNA: TGTGCCAGCAGCTTTGGGCAGGGGGTAGGATATGACACTGAAGCTTTCTTT.

This clonotype was counted a few times. This chain links TRBV6-1 with TRBJ1-5, with no clear D. The germline V and J ends were trimmed by 7 bases and 6 bases, with 13 bases remaining between them. Germline CDR1 reads MNHNS; CDR2 reads SASEGT. This CDR3 comprises 13 residues. The CDR3 DNA is TGTGCCAGCATAGGGATTCCAAGTCAGCCCCAGCATTTT. Translating gives CASIGIPSQPQHF.

A note on this clonotype: Germline and junction disagree at one end, which may indicate a read error. V gene TRBV7-2 combines with J gene TRBJ1-2, with 9 bases fitting TRBD1. The germline CDR1 and CDR2 sequences are SGHTA and FQGNSA. The length of the CDR3 is 15 residues. The CDR3 DNA sequence: TGTGCCATCAGCTCCCAGGGGACAGGGCTTACTGGCTACACCTTC. Protein product: CAISSQGTGLTGYTF.

The gene calls are TRBV2 and TRBJ2-1; weak D call: TRBD2 (6 bases). V lost 6 bases to trimming and J lost 6 bases, with 18 bases between them. This CDR3 has 15 residues. Per the germline V gene, CDR1 is SNHLY and CDR2 is FYNNEI. The CDR3 DNA reads TGTGCCAGCAGGAAAGAACGACTAGAAGGCAATGAGCAGTTCTTC. Its protein product is CASRKERLEGNEQFF.

This clonotype was recorded at least ten times. V and J are TRBV7-9 and TRBJ1-2, with a tentative D call TRBD1 (6 bases). V lost 5 bases and J lost 7, with 14 bases in between. Per germline, CDR1 SEHNR and CDR2 FQNEAQ (reference sequence). The CDR3 sequence is 13 residues long. The CDR3 is CASSTGTSLGYTF. In DNA, the CDR3 is TGTGCCAGCAGCACCGGGACATCTCTTGGCTACACCTTC.

The V call is TRBV12-3 or TRBV12-4, the J call TRBJ2-5; TRBD2 matches 7 bases. V dropped 6 bases and J dropped 1; count of bases not matched to a gene: 8. This CDR3 contains 15 residues. CDR3 sequence reads: CASSPLGTTQETQYF. In nucleotides, the CDR3 is TGTGCCAGCAGCCCCCTCGGGACTACCCAAGAGACCCAGTACTTC.

The table lists this clonotype with a few counts. This chain links TRBV5-1 with TRBJ1-2; 8 positions agree with TRBD1. The CDR3 totals 16 residues. Germline CDR1 SGHRS, CDR2 YFSETQ. The J segment lost 3 bases and the V segment lost 0 bases, leaving 7 bases of the junction unmatched. CDR3 region: CASSLASGGLDYGYTF. CDR3 sequence (DNA): TGCGCCAGCAGCTTGGCCTCAGGGGGCCTGGACTATGGCTACACCTTC. The complete variable domain, with remaining parts taken from reference TRBV5-1 and TRBJ1-2, reads KAGVTQTPRYLIKTRGQQVTLSCSPISGHRSVSWYQQTPGQGLQFLFEYFSETQRNKGNFPGRFSGRQFSNSRSEMNVSTLELGDSALYLCASSLASGGLDYGYTFGSGTRLTVV.

This rearrangement joins TRBV7-9 to TRBJ1-2; maybe TRBD1 (6 bases). The CDR3 length is 17 residues. Deletions cut 9 bases from V and 6 bases from J, with 29 bases between. CDR1 is SEHNR, CDR2 FQNEAQ, per germline (reference sequence). CDR3 region: CASGTSRIPHRNDGYTF. The CDR3 DNA reads TGTGCCAGTGGGACATCCCGTATCCCTCATCGGAATGATGGCTACACCTTC. The full variable domain, completed using reference TRBV7-9 and TRBJ1-2, is DTGVSQNPRHKITKRGQNVTFRCDPISEHNRLYWYRQTLGQGPEFLTYFQNEAQLEKSRLLSDRFSAERPKGSFSTLEIQRTEQGDSAMYLCASGTSRIPHRNDGYTFGSGTRLTVV.

This clonotype was counted a few times. In nucleotides, the CDR3 is TGCAGTGCTAGAACCGGGACAGGGGGCTACAATGAGCAGTTCTTC. As protein: CSARTGTGGYNEQFF. The chain has TRBV20-1 and TRBJ2-1; the match to TRBD1 covers 11 bases. The CDR3 length is 15 residues. V lost 2 bases and J lost 3; bases outside the gene matches: 3. Germline CDR1 and CDR2: DFQATT and SNEGSKA (reference sequence).

This clonotype was detected a few times. The V and J genes are TRBV12-3 or TRBV12-4 and TRBJ2-3, with 7 positions matching TRBD2. CDR3 length: 15 residues. Trimming cost V 5 bases and J 3 bases; bases outside gene matches: 8. As DNA, the CDR3 is TGTGCCAGCAGTCTATGGGGGGGAGGGACAGATACGCAGTATTTT. Translating gives CASSLWGGGTDTQYF.

The V gene is TRBV12-3 or TRBV12-4, the J gene TRBJ1-2, with a possible D match to TRBD1 (5 bases). The CDR3 contains 11 residues. V lost 8 bases, J lost 8 bases, and 12 bases lay in between. CDR3 nucleotides: TGTGCCAGCCAGGAAGGGGTGGGCTACACCTTC. Residues: CASQEGVGYTF.

This clonotype appeared many times. The rearrangement uses TRBV5-1 and TRBJ2-1, with a tentative D call TRBD1 (5 bases). Trimming took off 0 bases at V and 2 bases at J, with 9 bases between the two ends. Germline assignment: CDR1 SGHRS and CDR2 YFSETQ. The length of the CDR3 is 15 residues. In DNA, the CDR3 is TGCGCCAGCAGCTTGGGAAGGGGTGCCTACAATGAGCAGTTCTTC. Its protein product is CASSLGRGAYNEQFF.

This clonotype turned up a few times. The CDR3 DNA is TGTGCCTGGAGTTCGGTTGGGAGAGATACGCAGTATTTT. It yields the protein CAWSSVGRDTQYF. The rearrangement uses TRBV30 and TRBJ2-3; perhaps TRBD2 as D (5 bases). V lost 2 bases and J 5 bases, leaving 11 bases between the germline ends. CDR3 length: 13 residues. Germline V gene data show CDR1 as GTSNPN and CDR2 as SVGIG (reference sequence).

The chain has TRBV7-6 and TRBJ1-1, with D maybe TRBD1 (5 bases). This CDR3 comprises 15 residues. V gave up 5 bases and J gave up 3 bases, with 16 bases separating them. Germline loops: CDR1 SGHVS, CDR2 FNYEAQ. The CDR3 loop is CASSPTAYKDTEAFF. The CDR3 DNA reads TGTGCCAGCAGCCCGACAGCGTATAAAGACACTGAAGCTTTCTTT.

This clonotype was counted only a few times. The rearrangement links TRBV7-6 to TRBJ1-1; no firm D call. The CDR3 has 13 residues. Germline V lookup: CDR1 SGHVS, CDR2 FNYEAQ. V lost 1 base and J 7 bases, leaving 10 bases between the germline ends. DNA of the CDR3: TGTGCCAGCAGCTTAGGTGGCACTGTTGAAGCTTTCTTT. This gives the protein CASSLGGTVEAFF.

This clonotype was observed a handful of times. The chain is built from TRBV11-2 and TRBJ1-1; TRBD1 might be the D (5 bases). The V gene lost 4 bases and the J gene lost 6 bases, with 9 bases spanning the gap. Germline V gene data show CDR1 as SGHAT and CDR2 as FQNNGV. This CDR3 is built from 12 residues. The CDR3 here is CASSSAGPEAFF. CDR3 DNA sequence: TGTGCCAGCAGCTCAGCAGGGCCTGAAGCTTTCTTT.

The table lists this clonotype with a few counts. In DNA form, the CDR3 reads TGTGCCAGCAGCCTCGGATCTTCAGTGTTGAACACCTTC. This sequence encodes CASSLGSSVLNTF. The chain couples TRBV3-1 to TRBJ1-2, with D hard to call. Germline V gene lookup returns CDR1 LGHDT and CDR2 YNNKEL (reference sequence). The CDR3 runs 13 residues. Trimming removed 4 bases from V and 12 bases from J, with 18 bases in between.

This clonotype occurred a few times. This CDR3 is CASSRNAGASETQYF. The CDR3 DNA sequence: TGTGCCAGCAGCCGAAACGCAGGGGCTTCGGAGACCCAGTACTTC. The rearrangement joins TRBV7-6 to TRBJ2-5; maybe TRBD1 (6 bases). The CDR3 extends over 15 amino acids. Trimming removed 5 bases at V and 5 bases at J, with 18 bases between. Germline CDR1 reads SGHVS; CDR2 reads FNYEAQ.

This clonotype has ten or more counts. The V gene is TRBV7-9, the J gene TRBJ1-1, with D perhaps matching TRBD1 (5 bases). The V gene's germline CDR1 is SEHNR and CDR2 FQNEAQ (reference sequence). CDR3 length equals 13 residues. Trimming took off 4 bases at V and 3 bases at J, with 9 bases between the two ends. The CDR3 coding sequence is TGTGCCAGCAGCTCTCAGGGATACACTGAAGCTTTCTTT. Translating it yields CASSSQGYTEAFF.

This sequence joins TRBV7-6 and TRBJ2-7, with 10 positions matching TRBD1. Germline V gene sequence: CDR1 SGHVS, CDR2 FNYEAQ. The V and J ends lost 5 bases and 4 bases, in that order; junction bases with no gene match: 11. The CDR3 is made up of 16 amino acids. The CDR3 nucleotides are TGTGCCAGCAGCCTCCTTCCGACAGGGGGCCCGTACGAGCAGTACTTC. Translated: CASSLLPTGGPYEQYF.

This clonotype was counted between two and nine times. CDR3 in DNA: TGTGCCTGGAGTGTACCGGCAGTCTGGGGTCGGGGCTACACCTTC. Translation gives CAWSVPAVWGRGYTF. The chain carries TRBV30 and TRBJ1-2; no clear D gene. CDR1 and CDR2 from the germline V gene are GTSNPN and SVGIG (reference sequence). The CDR3 contains 15 residues. With 0 bases removed from V and 8 bases from J, the gap between germline ends came to 19 bases.